A single sample is the source of the 21 T cell receptor beta chains below, sequenced in a study of TIL therapy for anti-PD-1-resistant metastatic lung cancer. This was the immunoSEQ v3 assay. Assay used: immunoSEQ multiplex PCR; TCRdb lists only in-frame clones, some missing. The data hold tens of thousands of clones, with 70% to 85% observed a single time. This sample's time point: pre-treatment sample, taken before nivolumab and TIL therapy. The tumor samples were excised metastases, mostly pleural nodules or supraclavicular lymph nodes. The material was tumor tissue, obtained at baseline. These receptors all stem from a person aged 30 to 80 with non-small cell lung cancer.

This chain uses TRBV28 with TRBJ2-2, with D perhaps matching TRBD1 or TRBD2 (6 bases each). Trimming cost V 7 bases and J 5 bases, with 14 bases left between them. CDR3 length: 14 amino acids. In germline, CDR1 is MDHEN, CDR2 SYDVKM. The CDR3 is CASTITGATGELFF. The CDR3 bases are TGTGCCAGCACCATTACGGGGGCTACCGGGGAGCTGTTTTTT. The full variable domain, rest sourced from reference TRBV28 and TRBJ2-2, is DVKVTQSSRYLVKRTGEKVFLECVQDMDHENMFWYRQDPGLGLRLIYFSYDVKMKEKGDIPEGYSVSREKKERFSLILESASTNQTSMYLCASTITGATGELFFGEGSRLTVL.

The chain carries TRBV29-1 and TRBJ2-5; D is uncertain. Germline values: CDR1 SQVTM, CDR2 ANQGSEA. The V gene lost 4 bases and the J gene lost 4 bases, with 10 bases spanning the gap. This CDR3 is 12 amino acids long. The CDR3, as DNA: TGCAGCGTTGTCTGGGCCGGAGAGACCCAGTACTTC. Its protein is CSVVWAGETQYF.

CDR3 amino acids: CASSLYRGTYNSPLHF. The CDR3 DNA sequence: TGTGCCAGCAGCTTGTACAGGGGGACCTATAATTCACCCCTCCACTTT. V usage is TRBV7-9 and J usage is TRBJ1-6, with 8 bases identical to TRBD1. The CDR3 totals 16 residues. Germline V gene sequence: CDR1 SEHNR, CDR2 FQNEAQ (reference sequence). Unmatched junction bases numbered 3, after V lost 3 bases and J lost 2 bases.

This sequence joins TRBV9 and TRBJ2-1; 13 positions agree with TRBD2. Germline V gene sequence: CDR1 SGDLS, CDR2 YYNGEE. The CDR3 consists of 18 residues. V was pared by 0 bases and J by 5 bases, with 8 bases of the junction left unmatched. The CDR3 nucleotides are TGTGCCAGCAGCGTAGGAGGGAGGGGACTAGCGGGGCACAATGAGCAGTTCTTC. Protein product: CASSVGGRGLAGHNEQFF.

This clone occurred once. This sequence joins TRBV11-3 and TRBJ1-2; D gene uncertain. V lost 7 bases, J lost 0 bases, and 12 bases lay in between. CDR3 length: 14 amino acids. The germline gives CDR1 SGHNT, CDR2 YENEEA. The CDR3 reads CASTWGLANYGYTF. The CDR3 bases are TGTGCCAGCACCTGGGGTTTAGCTAACTATGGCTACACCTTC.

The rearrangement uses TRBV5-7 and TRBJ2-7, with 9 bases that match TRBD1. TRBV5-7 falls under the ORF class, with uncertain function. With V trimmed by 0 bases and J by 6 bases, 10 bases remained unmatched. The length of the CDR3 is 16 residues. CDR3 loop: CASSLVHRQGECEQYF. In DNA, the CDR3 is TGTGCCAGCAGCTTGGTGCATAGACAGGGGGAGTGCGAGCAGTACTTC.

The gene calls are TRBV5-1 and TRBJ2-3, with D tentatively TRBD2 (6 bases). V dropped 2 bases and J dropped 0 bases, with 10 bases sitting between them. CDR1 and CDR2 from the germline V gene are SGHRS and YFSETQ. CDR3 length: 15 amino acids. The CDR3 nucleotides are TGCGCCAGCAGCTTTAGCGGAAAAAGCACAGATACGCAGTATTTT. Protein product: CASSFSGKSTDTQYF.

This clone has at least ten counts. V and J are TRBV7-9 and TRBJ2-7; 9 bases align to TRBD2. CDR1 and CDR2 (germline): SEHNR, FQNEAQ (reference sequence). The CDR3 has 15 residues. With 2 bases clipped from V and 2 bases from J, the junction kept 4 bases outside the gene matches. The CDR3 loop is CASSLRLAGTYEQYF. CDR3 nucleotide sequence: TGTGCCAGCAGCTTACGCCTAGCGGGAACCTACGAGCAGTACTTC.

This chain uses TRBV30 with TRBJ1-1, with a possible D match to TRBD1 (5 bases). Germline V gives CDR1 GTSNPN, CDR2 SVGIG (reference sequence). The length of the CDR3 is 14 residues. Trimming left V 2 bases short and J 1 base short, with 11 bases between. The DNA for the CDR3 is TGTGCCTGGAGTCCGGACGGACAGAACACTGAAGCTTTCTTT. Translated: CAWSPDGQNTEAFF.

A few counts support this clone. This chain connects TRBV11-2 to TRBJ2-2; D gene uncertain. The length of the CDR3 is 10 residues. With 4 bases removed from V and 9 bases from J, the gap between germline ends came to 3 bases. In germline, CDR1 is SGHAT, CDR2 FQNNGV. DNA for the CDR3: TGTGCCAGCAGCTCCAGGGAGCTGTTTTTT. It codes for CASSSRELFF. The complete variable domain, with remaining parts taken from reference TRBV11-2 and TRBJ2-2, reads EAGVAQSPRYKIIEKRQSVAFWCNPISGHATLYWYQQILGQGPKLLIQFQNNGVVDDSQLPKDRFSAERLKGVDSTLKIQPAKLEDSAVYLCASSSRELFFGEGSRLTVL.

This clone was counted only a few times. V usage is TRBV7-2 and J usage is TRBJ1-5, with 9 bases fitting TRBD1. CDR3 size: 14 residues. Germline values: CDR1 SGHTA, CDR2 FQGNSA. Losses at the gene ends were 5 bases for V and 5 bases for J; bases not matched to a gene: 4. CDR3 amino acids: CASSLWTGDQPQHF. The CDR3 bases are TGTGCCAGCAGCCTATGGACAGGGGATCAGCCCCAGCATTTT.

The chain employs TRBV28 and TRBJ2-7, with 9 bases matching TRBD1. Germline CDR1 and CDR2: MDHEN and SYDVKM. The CDR3 has 13 residues. The V gene end was trimmed by 8 bases and the J gene end by 4 bases; junction bases not matched to a gene: 6. The CDR3 bases are TGTGCCAGCGGACCGGGACAGGGTTACGAGCAGTACTTC. As protein: CASGPGQGYEQYF.

The chain uses TRBV30 and TRBJ1-6; 8 bases map to TRBD1. The CDR3 spans 14 residues. The trim removed 0 bases at V and 8 bases at J, leaving 3 bases unmatched. The V gene's germline CDR1 is GTSNPN and CDR2 SVGIG (reference sequence). CDR3: CAWSVTGGDSPLHF. The DNA of the CDR3 is TGTGCCTGGAGTGTAACAGGGGGTGATTCACCCCTCCACTTT. Filled out from reference TRBV30 and TRBJ1-6, the complete variable domain reads SQTIHQWPATLVQPVGSPLSLECTVEGTSNPNLYWYRQAAGRGLQLLFYSVGIGQISSEVPQNLSASRPQDRQFILSSKKLLLSDSGFYLCAWSVTGGDSPLHFGNGTRLTVT.

The rearrangement joins TRBV5-4 to TRBJ1-1, with D uncertain. Trimming pared 5 bases from V and 1 base from J, leaving 9 bases between. The CDR3 spans 13 residues. Germline V gives CDR1 SGHNT, CDR2 YYREEE (reference sequence). The chain's CDR3 is CASRPQENTEAFF. CDR3 DNA sequence: TGTGCCAGCAGGCCTCAAGAGAACACTGAAGCTTTCTTT.

A word on this clone: Compared with germline, one end of the junction differs, possibly owing to a read error. The rearrangement links TRBV6-1 to TRBJ2-3, with 13 bases that match TRBD2. The CDR3 has 16 amino acids. CDR1 MNHNS and CDR2 SASEGT come from the germline V gene. CDR3 bases: TGTGCCAGCAGCGAAGGGACTAGCGGGGTGGGGGATACGCAGTATTTT. Its translation: CASSEGTSGVGDTQYF.

The chain links TRBV27 to TRBJ1-1; D unresolved. CDR3 length equals 15 residues. V lost 4 bases, J lost 7 bases, and 19 bases lay in between. Germline lookup yields CDR1 MNHEY and CDR2 SMNVEV (reference sequence). CDR3 region: CASSSRLKSAIEAFF. For the CDR3, the DNA is TGTGCCAGCAGTTCCCGCCTTAAGTCAGCGATTGAAGCTTTCTTT.

V and J are TRBV10-1 and TRBJ2-7, with 8 positions matching TRBD2. This CDR3 has 14 residues. Germline CDR1 WNHNN, CDR2 SYGVQD (reference sequence). The V and J ends lost 6 bases and 0 bases, in that order; junction bases with no gene match: 4. The CDR3 protein is CASSTSGASYEQYF. The CDR3, as DNA: TGCGCCAGCAGCACTAGCGGAGCCTCCTACGAGCAGTACTTC.

This clone was found a few times. The chain has TRBV5-1 and TRBJ1-1, with D possibly matching TRBD1 (6 bases). This CDR3 spans 16 amino acids. The germline V and J ends were trimmed by 4 bases and 4 bases, with 20 bases remaining between them. The V gene's germline CDR1 is SGHRS and CDR2 YFSETQ. CDR3 sequence: CASSPTPEQQGTEAFF. The CDR3 DNA is TGCGCCAGCAGCCCTACCCCCGAGCAACAGGGCACTGAAGCTTTCTTT.

The gene calls are TRBV5-1 and TRBJ2-2; 14 bases line up with TRBD2. V was pared by 1 base and J by 4 bases, with 6 bases of the junction left unmatched. Germline V gene lookup returns CDR1 SGHRS and CDR2 YFSETQ. The CDR3 totals 18 residues. CDR3 sequence reads: CASSLRTSGGQGTGELFF. The CDR3 region has the DNA TGCGCCAGCAGCTTGAGGACTAGCGGGGGGCAAGGCACCGGGGAGCTGTTTTTT.

V gene TRBV11-2 combines with J gene TRBJ2-3; weak D call: TRBD2 (6 bases). V was pared by 2 bases and J by 3 bases, with 15 bases between. Germline V gene sequence: CDR1 SGHAT, CDR2 FQNNGV. The CDR3 runs 16 residues. In DNA, the CDR3 is TGTGCCAGCAGCTTATTCCTTGGCGGGATGACAGATACGCAGTATTTT. This sequence encodes CASSLFLGGMTDTQYF.

This chain uses TRBV6-5 with TRBJ2-3; no definite D call. The CDR3 has 14 amino acids. V lost 6 bases, J lost 0 bases, and 10 bases lay in between. Germline V CDR1 and CDR2: MNHEY, SVGAGI. Here the CDR3 DNA reads TGTGCCAGCAGCCGTTGGGGAAGCACAGATACGCAGTATTTT. It encodes CASSRWGSTDTQYF.